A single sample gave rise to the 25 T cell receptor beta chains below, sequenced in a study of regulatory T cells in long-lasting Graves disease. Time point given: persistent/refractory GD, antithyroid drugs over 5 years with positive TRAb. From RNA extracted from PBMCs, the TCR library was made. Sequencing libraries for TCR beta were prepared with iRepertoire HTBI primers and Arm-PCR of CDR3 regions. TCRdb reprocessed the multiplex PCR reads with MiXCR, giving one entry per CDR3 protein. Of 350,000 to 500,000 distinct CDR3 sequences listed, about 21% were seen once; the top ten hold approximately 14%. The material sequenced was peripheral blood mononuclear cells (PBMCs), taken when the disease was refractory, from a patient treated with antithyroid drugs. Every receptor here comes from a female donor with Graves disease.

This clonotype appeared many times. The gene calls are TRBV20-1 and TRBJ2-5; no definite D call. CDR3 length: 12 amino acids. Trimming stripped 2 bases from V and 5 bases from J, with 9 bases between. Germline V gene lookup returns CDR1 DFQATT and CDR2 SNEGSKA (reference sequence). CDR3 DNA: TGCAGTGCTAGATTCCGTGGCGAGACCCAGTACTTC. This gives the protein CSARFRGETQYF.

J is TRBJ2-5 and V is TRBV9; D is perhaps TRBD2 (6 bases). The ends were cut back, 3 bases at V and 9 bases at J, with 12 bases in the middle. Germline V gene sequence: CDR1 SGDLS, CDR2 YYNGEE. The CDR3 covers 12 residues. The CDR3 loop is CASSAATGAQYF. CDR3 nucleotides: TGTGCCAGCAGCGCTGCAACGGGGGCCCAGTACTTC. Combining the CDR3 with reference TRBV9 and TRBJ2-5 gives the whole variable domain DSGVTQTPKHLITATGQRVTLRCSPRSGDLSVYWYQQSLDQGLQFLIQYYNGEERAKGNILERFSAQQFPDLHSELNLSSLELGDSALYFCASSAATGAQYFGPGTRLLVL.

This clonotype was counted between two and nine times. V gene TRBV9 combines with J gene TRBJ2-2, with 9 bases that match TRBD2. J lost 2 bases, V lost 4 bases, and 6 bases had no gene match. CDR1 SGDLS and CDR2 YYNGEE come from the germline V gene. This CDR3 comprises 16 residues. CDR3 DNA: TGTGCCAGCAGCACCGGACTAGCGCTTAACACCGGGGAGCTGTTTTTT. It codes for CASSTGLALNTGELFF.

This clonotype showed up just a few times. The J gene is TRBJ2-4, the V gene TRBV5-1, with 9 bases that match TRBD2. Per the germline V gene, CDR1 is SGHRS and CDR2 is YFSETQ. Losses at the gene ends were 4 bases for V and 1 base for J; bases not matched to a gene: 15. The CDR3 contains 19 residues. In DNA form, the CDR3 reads TGCGCCAGCAGCGCCCAGGGCGGGGGGGCGAGTATTGCCAAAAACATTCAGTACTTC. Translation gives CASSAQGGGASIAKNIQYF.

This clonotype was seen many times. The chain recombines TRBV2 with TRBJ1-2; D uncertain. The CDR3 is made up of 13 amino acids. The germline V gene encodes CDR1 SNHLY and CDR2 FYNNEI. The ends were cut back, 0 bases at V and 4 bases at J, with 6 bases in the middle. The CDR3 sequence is CASSEAGSYGYTF. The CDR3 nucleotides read TGTGCCAGCAGTGAAGCCGGGTCCTATGGCTACACCTTC.

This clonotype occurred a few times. Written as DNA, the CDR3 is TGTGCCAGCTCACGTTACAGGGATGATGGCTACACCTTC. It translates to CASSRYRDDGYTF. The chain joins TRBV18 to TRBJ1-2, with D perhaps TRBD1 (6 bases). CDR1 is KGHSH, CDR2 LQKENI, per germline. This CDR3 is 13 amino acids long. The germline V and J ends were trimmed by 4 bases and 6 bases, with 12 bases remaining between them.

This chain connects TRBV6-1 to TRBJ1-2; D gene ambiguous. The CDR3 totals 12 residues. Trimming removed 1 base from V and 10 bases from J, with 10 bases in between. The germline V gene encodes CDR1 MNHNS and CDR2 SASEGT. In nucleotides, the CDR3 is TGTGCCAGCAGTGAAGTCTTAGCCCTCTACACCTTC. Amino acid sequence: CASSEVLALYTF.

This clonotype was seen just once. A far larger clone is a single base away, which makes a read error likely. The CDR3 DNA reads TGTGCCAGCAGCTACGGCGATCCCTACGAGCAGTACTTC. It translates to CASSYGDPYEQYF. This chain joins TRBV7-8 and TRBJ2-7; D unclear. The CDR3 has 13 amino acids. Per germline, CDR1 SGHVS and CDR2 FQNEAQ. The V end was cut by 4 bases, the J end by 2 bases, with 9 bases between.

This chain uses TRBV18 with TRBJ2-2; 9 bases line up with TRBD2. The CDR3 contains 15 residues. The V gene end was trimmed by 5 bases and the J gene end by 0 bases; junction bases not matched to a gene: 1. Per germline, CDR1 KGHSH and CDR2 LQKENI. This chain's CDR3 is CASSIAGANTGELFF. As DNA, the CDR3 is TGTGCCAGCTCAATAGCGGGGGCGAACACCGGGGAGCTGTTTTTT.

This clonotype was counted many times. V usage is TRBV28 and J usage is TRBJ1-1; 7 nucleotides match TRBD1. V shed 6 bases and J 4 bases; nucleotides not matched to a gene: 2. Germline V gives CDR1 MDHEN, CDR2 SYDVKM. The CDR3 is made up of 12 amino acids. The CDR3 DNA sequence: TGTGCCAGCAGGGGACAGATCACTGAAGCTTTCTTT. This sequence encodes CASRGQITEAFF.

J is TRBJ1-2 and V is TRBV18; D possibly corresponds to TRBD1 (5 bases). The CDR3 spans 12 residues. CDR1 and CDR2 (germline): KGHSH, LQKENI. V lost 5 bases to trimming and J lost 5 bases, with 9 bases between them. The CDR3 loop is CASSVQEYGYTF. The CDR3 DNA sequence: TGTGCCAGCTCAGTACAGGAGTATGGCTACACCTTC.

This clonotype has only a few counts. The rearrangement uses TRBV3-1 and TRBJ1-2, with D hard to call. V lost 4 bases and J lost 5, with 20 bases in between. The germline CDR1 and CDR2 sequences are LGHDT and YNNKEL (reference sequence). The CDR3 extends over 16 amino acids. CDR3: CASSPPGEMEEYGYTF. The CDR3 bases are TGTGCCAGCAGCCCCCCTGGGGAGATGGAGGAATATGGCTACACCTTC.

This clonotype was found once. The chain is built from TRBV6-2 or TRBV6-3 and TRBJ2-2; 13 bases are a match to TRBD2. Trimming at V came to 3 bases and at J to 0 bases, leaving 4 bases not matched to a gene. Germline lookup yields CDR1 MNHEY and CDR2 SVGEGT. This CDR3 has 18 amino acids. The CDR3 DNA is TGTGCCAGCAGTTATCCGGGACTAGCGGGACCGAACACCGGGGAGCTGTTTTTT. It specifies CASSYPGLAGPNTGELFF.

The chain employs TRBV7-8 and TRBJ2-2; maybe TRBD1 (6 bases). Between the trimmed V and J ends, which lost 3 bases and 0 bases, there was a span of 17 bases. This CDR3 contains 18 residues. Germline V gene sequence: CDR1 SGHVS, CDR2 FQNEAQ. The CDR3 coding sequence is TGTGCCAGCAGCTTCCCCCGGGACACCTCCTCGAACACCGGGGAGCTGTTTTTT. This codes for CASSFPRDTSSNTGELFF.

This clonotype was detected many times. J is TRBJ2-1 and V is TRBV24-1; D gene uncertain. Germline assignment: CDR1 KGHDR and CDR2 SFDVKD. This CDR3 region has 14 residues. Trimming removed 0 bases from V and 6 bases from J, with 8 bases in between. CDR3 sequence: CATSDLLQTNEQFF. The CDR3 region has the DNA TGTGCCACCAGTGATTTGCTACAGACCAATGAGCAGTTCTTC.

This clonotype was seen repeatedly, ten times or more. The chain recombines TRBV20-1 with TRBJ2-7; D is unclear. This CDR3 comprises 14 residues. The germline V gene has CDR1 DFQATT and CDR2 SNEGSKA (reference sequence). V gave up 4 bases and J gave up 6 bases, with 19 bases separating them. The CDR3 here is CSATVSGRLGEQYF. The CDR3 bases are TGCAGTGCTACCGTTTCCGGGCGTCTCGGCGAGCAGTACTTC.

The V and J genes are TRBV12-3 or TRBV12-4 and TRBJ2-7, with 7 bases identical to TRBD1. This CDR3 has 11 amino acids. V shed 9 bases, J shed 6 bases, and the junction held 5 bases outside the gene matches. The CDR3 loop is CASSRGSEQYF. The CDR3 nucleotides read TGTGCCAGTAGCAGGGGGAGCGAGCAGTACTTC.

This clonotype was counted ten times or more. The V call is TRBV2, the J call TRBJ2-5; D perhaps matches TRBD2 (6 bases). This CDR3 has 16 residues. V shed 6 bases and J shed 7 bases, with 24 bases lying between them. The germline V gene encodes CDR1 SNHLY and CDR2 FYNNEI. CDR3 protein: CASSPSGAILAGTQYF. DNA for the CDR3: TGTGCCAGCAGCCCCTCGGGAGCTATCCTCGCGGGGACCCAGTACTTC.

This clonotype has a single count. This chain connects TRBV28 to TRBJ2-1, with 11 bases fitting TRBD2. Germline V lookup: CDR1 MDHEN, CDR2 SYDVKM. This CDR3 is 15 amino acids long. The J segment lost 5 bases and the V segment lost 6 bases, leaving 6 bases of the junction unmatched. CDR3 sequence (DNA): TGTGCCAGCAGGGACCTAGCGGGAGGCGACAATGAGCAGTTCTTC. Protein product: CASRDLAGGDNEQFF.

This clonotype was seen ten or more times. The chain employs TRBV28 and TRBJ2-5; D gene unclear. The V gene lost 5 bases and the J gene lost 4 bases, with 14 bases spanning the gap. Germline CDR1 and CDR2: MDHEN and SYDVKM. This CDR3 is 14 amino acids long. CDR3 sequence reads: CASSDMDSGETQYF. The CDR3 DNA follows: TGTGCCAGCAGTGATATGGATTCAGGAGAGACCCAGTACTTC.

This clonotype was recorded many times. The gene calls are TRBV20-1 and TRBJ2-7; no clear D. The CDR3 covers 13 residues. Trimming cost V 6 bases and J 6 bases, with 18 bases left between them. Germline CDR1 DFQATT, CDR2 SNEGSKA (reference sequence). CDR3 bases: TGCAGTGCCATGTCAGGTTCACCACTCGAGCAGTACTTC. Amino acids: CSAMSGSPLEQYF.

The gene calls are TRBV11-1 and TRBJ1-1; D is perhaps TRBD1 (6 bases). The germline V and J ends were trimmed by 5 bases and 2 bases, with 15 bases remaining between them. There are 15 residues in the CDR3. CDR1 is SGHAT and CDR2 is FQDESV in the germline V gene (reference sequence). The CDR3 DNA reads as TGTGCCAGCAGCCATTTGGGGGGCCGAAACACTGAAGCTTTCTTT. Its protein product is CASSHLGGRNTEAFF.

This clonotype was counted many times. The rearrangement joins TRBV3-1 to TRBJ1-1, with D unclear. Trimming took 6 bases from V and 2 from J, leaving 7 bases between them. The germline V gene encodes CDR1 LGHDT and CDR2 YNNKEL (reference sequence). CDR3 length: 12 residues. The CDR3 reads CASSPDNTEAFF. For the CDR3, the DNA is TGTGCCAGCAGTCCTGATAACACTGAAGCTTTCTTT.

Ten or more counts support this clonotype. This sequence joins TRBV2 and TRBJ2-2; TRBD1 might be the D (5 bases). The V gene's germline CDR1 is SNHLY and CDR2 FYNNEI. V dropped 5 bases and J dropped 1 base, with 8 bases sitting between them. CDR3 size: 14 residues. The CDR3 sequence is CASSFQGNTGELFF. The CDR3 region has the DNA TGTGCCAGCAGTTTTCAGGGGAACACCGGGGAGCTGTTTTTT. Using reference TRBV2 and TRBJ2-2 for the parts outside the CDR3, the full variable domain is EPEVTQTPSHQVTQMGQEVILRCVPISNHLYFYWYRQILGQKVEFLVSFYNNEISEKSEIFDDQFSVERPDGSNFTLKIRSTKLEDSAMYFCASSFQGNTGELFFGEGSRLTVL.

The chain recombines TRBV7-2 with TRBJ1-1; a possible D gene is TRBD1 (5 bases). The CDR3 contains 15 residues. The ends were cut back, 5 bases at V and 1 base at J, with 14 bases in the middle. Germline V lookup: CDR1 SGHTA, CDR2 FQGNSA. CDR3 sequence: CASSRFGTQNTEAFF. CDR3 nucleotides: TGTGCCAGCAGCCGATTCGGGACTCAGAACACTGAAGCTTTCTTT.